What follows are 20 T cell receptor beta chains derived from one specimen sequenced in a study of sequential checkpoint blockade in melanoma. Some clones are missing from TCRdb's copy, which holds only in-frame ones; the method was immunoSEQ multiplex PCR. This sample yields roughly 11,000 clones, of which approximately 71% are seen a single time; roughly 31% belongs to the top ten. This sample's treatment: randomized to nivolumab then ipilimumab (arm A) or the reverse (arm B). The sample here was CD8+ T cells sorted from blood (inferred from file names), taken from a patient given nivolumab and ipilimumab in sequence. The receptors shown here come from a human donor with melanoma.

The rearrangement uses TRBV6-1 and TRBJ1-4; D gene unclear. The CDR3 length is 15 residues. Trimming cost V 3 bases and J 2 bases, with 10 bases left between them. In germline, CDR1 is MNHNS, CDR2 SASEGT. CDR3 sequence reads: CASSESPGTNEKLFF. DNA for the CDR3: TGTGCCAGCAGTGAGTCCCCCGGGACTAATGAAAAACTGTTTTTT.

This clone was recorded only once. Other DNA sequences of this sample code for an identical CDR3. The chain has TRBV19 and TRBJ1-5; maybe TRBD1 (5 bases). From germline, CDR1 is LNHDA and CDR2 SQIVND (reference sequence). The V end lost 4 bases, the J end lost 3 bases, and 10 bases lay between the germline ends. CDR3 length equals 14 residues. CDR3 sequence: CASSTRDYNQPQHF. The CDR3 DNA reads as TGTGCCAGTAGTACTAGGGACTACAATCAGCCCCAGCATTTT.

The V call is TRBV4-3, the J call TRBJ1-2; the D gene is possibly TRBD1 (5 bases). V gave up 1 base and J gave up 6 bases, with 12 bases separating them. This CDR3 spans 14 amino acids. Germline V gives CDR1 LGHNA, CDR2 YSLEER. The CDR3 region has the DNA TGCGCCAGCAGCCAAGGGGGCGAGATCCATGGCTACACCTTC. It translates to CASSQGGEIHGYTF.

This chain uses TRBV25-1 with TRBJ2-7; 8 bases map to TRBD1. With V trimmed by 3 bases and J by 1 base, 8 bases remained unmatched. Germline-derived CDR1 and CDR2 are MGHDK and SYGVNS. The CDR3 spans 16 residues. The CDR3 DNA reads TGTGCCAGCAGTGACAAGGCAGGGGGCGCGTCCTACGAGCAGTACTTC. It translates to CASSDKAGGASYEQYF.

The J gene is TRBJ2-1, the V gene TRBV7-2; 8 nucleotides align to TRBD2. Germline CDR1 and CDR2: SGHTA and FQGNSA. There are 17 residues in the CDR3. The junction had 7 bases not matched to a gene; V was cut back by 2 bases and J by 1 base. The CDR3 spells CASSLLGGRPSYNEQFF. The CDR3 DNA reads TGTGCCAGCAGCTTACTTGGCGGGAGGCCTTCCTACAATGAGCAGTTCTTC. The complete variable domain, with remaining parts taken from reference TRBV7-2 and TRBJ2-1, reads GAGVSQSPSNKVTEKGKDVELRCDPISGHTALYWYRQSLGQGLEFLIYFQGNSAPDKSGLPSDRFSAERTGGSVSTLTIQRTQQEDSAVYLCASSLLGGRPSYNEQFFGPGTRLTVL.

The rearrangement joins TRBV10-2 to TRBJ2-3; D gene ambiguous. Germline values: CDR1 WSHSY, CDR2 SAAADI. The CDR3 is 12 residues long. V gave up 3 bases and J gave up 7 bases, with 8 bases separating them. CDR3 DNA: TGCGCCAGCAGTGACGAGGTCCATACGCAGTATTTT. Its protein is CASSDEVHTQYF.

The rearrangement uses TRBV30 and TRBJ1-5; 8 nucleotides align to TRBD1. Trimming took 4 bases from V and 7 from J; bases not matched to a gene: 3. From germline, CDR1 is GTSNPN and CDR2 SVGIG (reference sequence). The CDR3 totals 12 residues. The DNA of the CDR3 is TGTGCCTGGAATCAGGGGGCCCAGCCCCAGCATTTT. It specifies CAWNQGAQPQHF.

This clone was observed a single time. This chain uses TRBV2 with TRBJ1-2, with D possibly being TRBD1 (5 bases). Germline V gives CDR1 SNHLY, CDR2 FYNNEI. The CDR3 length is 14 residues. The germline V and J ends were trimmed by 7 bases and 4 bases, with 16 bases remaining between them. The CDR3 region has the DNA TGTGCCAGCAAAAGGGAGGGCCAGGGCTATGGCTACACCTTC. This translates into CASKREGQGYGYTF.

The rearrangement uses TRBV28 and TRBJ2-3; possibly TRBD2 for D (5 bases). CDR3 length: 13 residues. V was clipped by 7 bases and J by 3 bases, with 11 bases between them. Germline V gene sequence: CDR1 MDHEN, CDR2 SYDVKM. The CDR3 nucleotides are TGTGCCAGCACCCTGACTAAAACAGATACGCAGTATTTT. Translation gives CASTLTKTDTQYF.

The rearrangement links TRBV28 to TRBJ1-2; D is unresolved. CDR3 length: 14 amino acids. With 2 bases removed from V and 8 bases from J, the gap between germline ends came to 15 bases. The germline V gene encodes CDR1 MDHEN and CDR2 SYDVKM. DNA of the CDR3: TGTGCCAGCAGTTTACGGGTATTAAGCGGAGGCTACACCTTC. It encodes CASSLRVLSGGYTF.

The CDR3 region is CASSLDYMNTEAFF. CDR3 bases: TGTGCCAGCAGCTTGGACTATATGAACACTGAAGCTTTCTTT. This chain connects TRBV7-9 to TRBJ1-1, with D unclear. CDR1 is SEHNR, CDR2 FQNEAQ, per germline (reference sequence). CDR3 length: 14 amino acids. V was clipped by 3 bases and J by 0 bases, with 8 bases between them.

CDR3 sequence: CASSPGTSGSQETQYF. As DNA, the CDR3 is TGTGCCAGCAGCCCGGGGACTAGCGGGTCCCAAGAGACCCAGTACTTC. The chain is built from TRBV9 and TRBJ2-5, with 12 bases lining up with TRBD2. V gave up 4 bases and J gave up 1 base; unmatched junction bases: 5. This CDR3 region has 16 residues. The germline V gene has CDR1 SGDLS and CDR2 YYNGEE.

The chain carries TRBV19 and TRBJ1-2; D is unresolved. V was clipped by 3 bases and J by 4 bases, with 6 bases between them. Germline CDR1 reads LNHDA; CDR2 reads SQIVND (reference sequence). The CDR3 is 12 residues long. CDR3 amino acids: CASSMDFYGYTF. The CDR3 DNA sequence: TGTGCCAGTAGTATGGACTTCTATGGCTACACCTTC.

The chain is built from TRBV30 and TRBJ1-5; 11 bases fit TRBD1. Germline CDR1 is GTSNPN and CDR2 is SVGIG (reference sequence). With 1 base clipped from V and 6 bases from J, the junction kept 5 bases outside the gene matches. This CDR3 spans 15 amino acids. The CDR3 nucleotides are TGTGCCTGGAGTGCAAGGACAGGGGGCCTTCAGCCCCAGCATTTT. Its translation: CAWSARTGGLQPQHF.

CDR3 amino acids: CASSVVSGEETQYF. For the CDR3, the DNA is TGTGCCAGCAGCGTAGTTTCCGGGGAAGAGACCCAGTACTTC. The chain has TRBV9 and TRBJ2-5; possibly TRBD2 for D (5 bases). Trimming cost V 0 bases and J 3 bases, with 9 bases left between them. The CDR3 is made up of 14 amino acids. Germline V gene lookup returns CDR1 SGDLS and CDR2 YYNGEE.

This chain joins TRBV5-3 and TRBJ1-1; 12 bases are shared with TRBD1. TRBV5-3 is an open reading frame, and its role is uncertain. V shed 3 bases and J 5 bases; nucleotides not matched to a gene: 5. The CDR3 spans 15 residues. CDR3 bases: TGTGCCAGAAGCTGGGGACAGGGGGCGCAAACTGAAGCTTTCTTT. Translation gives CARSWGQGAQTEAFF.

The V and J genes are TRBV9 and TRBJ2-1; D call uncertain. V lost 1 base and J 11 bases, leaving 10 bases between the germline ends. Looked up from germline, CDR1 is SGDLS and CDR2 is YYNGEE. The CDR3 is made up of 12 amino acids. DNA for the CDR3: TGTGCCAGCAGCGTATTACAGTCCAAGCAGTTCTTC. The encoded protein is CASSVLQSKQFF.

This chain uses TRBV28 with TRBJ1-6, with a possible D match to TRBD1 (5 bases). Germline-derived CDR1 and CDR2 are MDHEN and SYDVKM. V was clipped by 2 bases and J by 3 bases, with 5 bases between them. The length of the CDR3 is 14 residues. CDR3 nucleotides: TGTGCCAGCAGTTTAAGGGGCTATAATTCACCCCTCCACTTT. This sequence encodes CASSLRGYNSPLHF. The full variable domain, with the rest looked up from reference TRBV28 and TRBJ1-6, is DVKVTQSSRYLVKRTGEKVFLECVQDMDHENMFWYRQDPGLGLRLIYFSYDVKMKEKGDIPEGYSVSREKKERFSLILESASTNQTSMYLCASSLRGYNSPLHFGNGTRLTVT.

The rearrangement uses TRBV6-5 and TRBJ2-2, with a possible D match to TRBD2 (5 bases). The CDR3 runs 14 residues. Germline lookup yields CDR1 MNHEY and CDR2 SVGAGI. V shed 2 bases and J shed 5 bases, with 9 bases lying between them. CDR3 DNA: TGTGCCAGCAGTTACGGACTCGGGACCGGGGAGCTGTTTTTT. It yields the protein CASSYGLGTGELFF.

The chain joins TRBV11-3 to TRBJ2-5; 8 bases fit TRBD2. V gave up 5 bases and J gave up 3 bases; unmatched junction bases: 14. CDR3 length: 17 residues. Germline V gene sequence: CDR1 SGHNT, CDR2 YENEEA. Here the CDR3 reads CASSRAGGGRLKETQYF. CDR3 DNA: TGTGCCAGCAGCCGCGCCGGGGGGGGACGGTTAAAAGAGACCCAGTACTTC.